Described below is a single T cell receptor (beta chain) sequence and its context. Data came from immunoSEQ multiplex PCR; TCRdb stores just in-frame clones and leaves some out. This table holds 30,000 to 40,000 clones, about 81% found once. These data belong to a study of pediatric ulcerative colitis. During colonoscopy, one to two rectal pinch biopsies were collected. Ulcerative colitis patients received no immunosuppressive medication before the diagnostic colonoscopy. Germline V gene data show CDR1 as SGHDT and CDR2 as YYEEEE. Trimming removed 1 base at V and 4 bases at J, with 10 bases between. CDR3 length: 14 residues.

Material for sequencing was gut tissue. The sequence derives from a boy aged 10-17 years with mild ulcerative colitis. This sequence joins TRBV5-6 and TRBJ2-3; D remains unclear. This CDR3 reads CASSLMGNPDTQYF. Here the CDR3 DNA reads TGTGCCAGCAGCTTGATGGGAAACCCAGATACGCAGTATTTT.